A single TCR beta chain is shown here with its context. The record originates from a study of blood T cell repertoires in COVID-19. Study in general: PBMCs, B-cell-depleted T cells, or T cells were the source of the cDNA or gDNA that made up the material.

Authors' analysis steps: From reference gene primer amplification, estimates of nucleated cell counts were derived. Libraries were prepared by immunoSEQ multiplex PCR; TCRdb keeps only in-frame clonotypes and omits some of them. That table furnishes V, J and clone size, whereas the DNA furnished D and trimming. This table has 300,000 to 450,000 clones, 87% appearing once. Recruitment covered about 25 US areas and drew participants whose ages spanned roughly 18 to 90 years. Cohort allocation depended upon clinical history that participants reported. Germline V lookup: CDR1 GTSNPN, CDR2 SVGIG (reference sequence). The V gene end was trimmed by 3 bases and the J gene end by 2 bases; junction bases not matched to a gene: 2. The CDR3 runs to 13 residues.

V is TRBV30 and J is TRBJ2-5; 8 nucleotides match TRBD1. The TCR was taken from a woman in her 30s who had recovered from COVID-19. The sequenced sample was PBMCs or T cells enriched from blood (not recorded which). The CDR3 DNA follows: TGTGCCTGGAGCCGGGACAGGCAAGAGACCCAGTACTTC. It translates to CAWSRDRQETQYF. The full variable domain, rest sourced from reference TRBV30 and TRBJ2-5, is SQTIHQWPATLVQPVGSPLSLECTVEGTSNPNLYWYRQAAGRGLQLLFYSVGIGQISSEVPQNLSASRPQDRQFILSSKKLLLSDSGFYLCAWSRDRQETQYFGPGTRLLVL.